One sample yielded the 26 T cell receptor beta chains listed below, sequenced in a study of blood T cell repertoires in COVID-19. Data came from immunoSEQ multiplex PCR; TCRdb stores just in-frame clones and leaves some out. In the table there are about 120,000 clones, around three quarters of which are singletons. The sequencing input was peripheral blood. These receptors all come from a man in his 70s with acute or convalescent COVID-19.

V usage is TRBV3-1 (or the pseudogene TRBV3-2) and J usage is TRBJ2-7; perhaps TRBD2 as D (7 bases). The CDR3 is 13 residues long. Germline CDR1 is LGHDT and CDR2 is YNNKEL (reference sequence). Trimming cost V 3 bases and J 7 bases, with 13 bases left between them. CDR3 nucleotides: TGTGCCAGCAGCCAGCGGGGGCCCCGTGAGCAGTACTTC. Its protein product is CASSQRGPREQYF.

The rearrangement links TRBV5-5 to TRBJ2-7; a possible D gene is TRBD1 (7 bases). The ends were cut back, 2 bases at V and 6 bases at J, with 15 bases in the middle. The CDR3 extends over 14 amino acids. Germline V gene data show CDR1 as SGHKS and CDR2 as YYEKEE (reference sequence). In nucleotides, the CDR3 is TGTGCCAGCAGCTTAGGAGGGGGCGAAGGCGAGCAGTACTTC. Amino acids: CASSLGGGEGEQYF.

The chain links TRBV27 to TRBJ1-5; D may be TRBD1 (6 bases). Germline assignment: CDR1 MNHEY and CDR2 SMNVEV (reference sequence). V gave up 5 bases and J gave up 4 bases, with 15 bases separating them. This CDR3 has 15 amino acids. CDR3 bases: TGTGCCAGCAGTCCGACAGGACACATTAATCAGCCCCAGCATTTT. Encoded protein: CASSPTGHINQPQHF.

The chain joins TRBV24-1 to TRBJ2-5; possibly TRBD1 for D (6 bases). The CDR3 is 15 residues long. Germline V gives CDR1 KGHDR, CDR2 SFDVKD. V was cut by 4 bases and J by 5 bases, with 16 bases left in between. The CDR3 nucleotides read TGTGCCACCAGTGACAGACAGGCCTTGCGGGAGACCCAGTACTTC. This gives the protein CATSDRQALRETQYF.

In this sample, this clone turned up once. The V call is TRBV4-3, the J call TRBJ2-1; tentative D call: TRBD2 (6 bases). The V end lost 1 base, the J end lost 2 bases, and 15 bases lay between the germline ends. The CDR3 is 17 amino acids. Germline CDR1 LGHNA, CDR2 YSLEER. CDR3 residues: CASSQGVGGVAYNEQFF. CDR3 bases: TGCGCCAGCAGCCAAGGGGTCGGCGGGGTGGCCTACAATGAGCAGTTCTTC.

This clone turned up a few times. The chain is built from TRBV6-5 and TRBJ1-2; unclear D gene. CDR3 size: 14 residues. Germline CDR1 is MNHEY and CDR2 is SVGAGI. V was shortened by 4 bases and J by 4 bases, with 13 bases between the two germline ends. The CDR3, as DNA: TGTGCCAGCAGTTTACAGAGAATCGGCTATGGCTACACCTTC. Translation gives CASSLQRIGYGYTF.

The chain has TRBV4-1 and TRBJ2-1; D may be TRBD2 (6 bases). V was cut by 4 bases and J by 2 bases, with 9 bases left in between. Looked up from germline, CDR1 is MGHRA and CDR2 is YSYEKL. The CDR3 is 14 amino acids. CDR3: CASSPTSPYNEQFF. CDR3 coding DNA: TGCGCCAGCAGCCCTACTAGCCCCTACAATGAGCAGTTCTTC.

The chain has TRBV6-5 and TRBJ1-1, with TRBD1 matching over 8 bases. Trimming at V came to 6 bases and at J to 4 bases, leaving 7 bases not matched to a gene. CDR3 length: 14 amino acids. Germline V gene sequence: CDR1 MNHEY, CDR2 SVGAGI. The CDR3 region is CASSRTGLGTEAFF. CDR3 bases: TGTGCCAGCAGCAGGACAGGGCTGGGCACTGAAGCTTTCTTT.

J is TRBJ2-7 and V is TRBV27, with 12 nucleotides matching TRBD2. The CDR3 covers 19 residues. Germline CDR1 reads MNHEY; CDR2 reads SMNVEV (reference sequence). Trimming removed 5 bases from V and 2 bases from J; junction bases left unmatched: 16. In DNA form, the CDR3 reads TGTGCCAGCAGTACCAACCTAGCGGGAGGGCCCTCTGGGCCCTACGAGCAGTACTTC. The encoded protein is CASSTNLAGGPSGPYEQYF.

The V and J genes are TRBV28 and TRBJ1-1, with D possibly TRBD1 on 6 matching bases. Germline V gives CDR1 MDHEN, CDR2 SYDVKM. This CDR3 comprises 14 residues. The V end lost 6 bases, the J end lost 2 bases, and 13 bases lay between the germline ends. CDR3 region: CASRTGTINTEAFF. CDR3 sequence (DNA): TGTGCCAGCAGAACCGGGACAATAAACACTGAAGCTTTCTTT.

V and J are TRBV11-2 and TRBJ2-5; D possibly corresponds to TRBD1 (6 bases). Trimming removed 6 bases from V and 5 bases from J, with 19 bases in between. Germline V gives CDR1 SGHAT, CDR2 FQNNGV. The CDR3 runs to 15 residues. The CDR3 protein is CASSPPGASGETQYF. The CDR3 region has the DNA TGTGCCAGCAGTCCACCAGGGGCCTCCGGGGAGACCCAGTACTTC. Based on the CDR3 plus reference TRBV11-2 and TRBJ2-5, the full variable domain is EAGVAQSPRYKIIEKRQSVAFWCNPISGHATLYWYQQILGQGPKLLIQFQNNGVVDDSQLPKDRFSAERLKGVDSTLKIQPAKLEDSAVYLCASSPPGASGETQYFGPGTRLLVL.

The genes are TRBV28 and TRBJ2-3; the D gene is possibly TRBD2 (6 bases). CDR1 and CDR2 from the germline V gene are MDHEN and SYDVKM. The CDR3 consists of 14 residues. The germline V and J ends were trimmed by 2 bases and 0 bases, with 6 bases remaining between them. The CDR3 DNA sequence: TGTGCCAGCAGTTTAGGGGGGAGCACAGATACGCAGTATTTT. Amino acid sequence: CASSLGGSTDTQYF.

V gene TRBV24-1 combines with J gene TRBJ2-3; the match to TRBD2 covers 8 bases. V dropped 3 bases and J dropped 4; count of bases not matched to a gene: 5. CDR1 is KGHDR and CDR2 is SFDVKD in the germline V gene. This CDR3 contains 15 residues. CDR3 in DNA: TGTGCCACCAGTGATCCCAGCGGGAGCCCAGATACGCAGTATTTT. Translating it yields CATSDPSGSPDTQYF.

This clone was detected once. The chain carries TRBV9 and TRBJ2-2, with 7 positions matching TRBD1. Looked up from germline, CDR1 is SGDLS and CDR2 is YYNGEE. The CDR3 totals 15 residues. V was clipped by 2 bases and J by 7 bases; unmatched bases: 8. CDR3 amino acids: CASSVGTDPLGELFF. CDR3 nucleotide sequence: TGTGCCAGCAGCGTCGGGACAGACCCTCTCGGGGAGCTGTTTTTT.

The rearrangement joins TRBV9 to TRBJ1-2; D uncertain. Germline CDR1 reads SGDLS; CDR2 reads YYNGEE. The CDR3 extends over 15 amino acids. Trimming shortened V by 4 bases and J by 4 bases, and 17 bases separated the two germline ends. CDR3 sequence (DNA): TGTGCCAGCAGCCCCGATATAGCCACCGGCTATGGCTACACCTTC. This codes for CASSPDIATGYGYTF.

This clone has just one count. This sequence joins TRBV10-2 and TRBJ1-6; maybe TRBD1 (5 bases). The length of the CDR3 is 15 residues. Germline values: CDR1 WSHSY, CDR2 SAAADI. Trimming shortened V by 2 bases and J by 11 bases, and 16 bases separated the two germline ends. CDR3 DNA sequence: TGCGCCAGCAGTGAGAGGGTGGTCGGGGGTGCACCCCTCCACTTT. Amino acids: CASSERVVGGAPLHF.

The rearrangement uses TRBV7-2 and TRBJ2-1, with TRBD2 identical over 9 bases. Trimming took 1 base from V and 5 from J; bases not matched to a gene: 6. The germline V gene has CDR1 SGHTA and CDR2 FQGNSA. CDR3 length: 16 residues. The CDR3 DNA follows: TGTGCCAGCAGCTTAGTGAGCGGGAGGTCTAACAATGAGCAGTTCTTC. Its translation is CASSLVSGRSNNEQFF.

The chain links TRBV12-3 or TRBV12-4 to TRBJ1-1; D uncertain. Trimming shortened V by 3 bases and J by 5 bases, and 10 bases separated the two germline ends. The CDR3 consists of 13 residues. The CDR3 sequence: CASSLRVRTEAFF. The CDR3, as DNA: TGTGCCAGCAGTTTGAGGGTACGGACTGAAGCTTTCTTT.

J is TRBJ2-5 and V is TRBV4-2; D might be TRBD1 (5 bases). V dropped 2 bases and J dropped 5 bases, with 12 bases sitting between them. CDR1 and CDR2 from the germline V gene are LGHNA and YNFKEQ. CDR3 size: 14 residues. CDR3 in amino acids: CASSQQGPEETQYF. The CDR3 bases are TGTGCCAGCAGCCAACAGGGTCCCGAGGAGACCCAGTACTTC.

The genes are TRBV2 and TRBJ1-1; 8 bases match TRBD1. Germline V gives CDR1 SNHLY, CDR2 FYNNEI. The CDR3 sequence is 15 residues long. J lost 6 bases, V lost 5 bases, and 11 bases had no gene match. CDR3 loop: CASSTGGGGLPEAFF. CDR3 sequence (DNA): TGTGCCAGCAGTACAGGGGGTGGGGGTCTCCCTGAAGCTTTCTTT.

This chain uses TRBV20-1 with TRBJ2-1; TRBD2 agrees at 9 bases. Germline CDR1 is DFQATT and CDR2 is SNEGSKA (reference sequence). The CDR3 is made up of 14 amino acids. V was clipped by 3 bases and J by 5 bases; unmatched bases: 5. CDR3 region: CSASFAGGNNEQFF. The CDR3 region has the DNA TGCAGTGCTAGTTTCGCGGGAGGGAACAATGAGCAGTTCTTC.

For the CDR3, the DNA is TGTGCCAGCAGTAGAAAGGGGGCAGGGGGTAGCAATCAGCCCCAGCATTTT. Translating it yields CASSRKGAGGSNQPQHF. The rearrangement links TRBV27 to TRBJ1-5, with 7 positions matching TRBD1. The CDR3 extends over 17 amino acids. V lost 5 bases to trimming and J lost 0 bases; unmatched junction nucleotides: 10. CDR1 MNHEY and CDR2 SMNVEV come from the germline V gene (reference sequence).

For the CDR3, the DNA is TGTGCCAGCAGTGACACCGGTTCTGGGGCCAACGTCCTGACTTTC. Encoded protein: CASSDTGSGANVLTF. The chain couples TRBV6-4 to TRBJ2-6, with unresolved D. The germline V gene has CDR1 MRHNA and CDR2 SNTAGT. Trimming stripped 2 bases from V and 1 base from J, with 6 bases between. This CDR3 contains 15 residues.

The chain is built from TRBV6-5 and TRBJ2-7; 7 positions agree with TRBD1. From germline, CDR1 is MNHEY and CDR2 SVGAGI. After removal of 8 bases from V and 1 base from J, the junction contained 2 bases not matched to a gene. The CDR3 sequence is 12 residues long. CDR3 loop: CASEGQSYEQYF. DNA for the CDR3: TGTGCCAGCGAGGGACAGTCCTACGAGCAGTACTTC.

The V call is TRBV19, the J call TRBJ2-7; D not resolved. The germline gives CDR1 LNHDA, CDR2 SQIVND (reference sequence). Between the trimmed V and J ends, which lost 5 bases and 7 bases, there was a span of 9 bases. The CDR3 is 11 residues long. CDR3 amino acids: CASSSREEQYF. DNA for the CDR3: TGTGCCAGTAGTTCCCGTGAGGAGCAGTACTTC.

The chain joins TRBV23-1 to TRBJ1-1; unclear D gene. TRBV23-1 is designated an ORF whose function remains uncertain. The ends were cut back, 5 bases at V and 3 bases at J, with 16 bases in the middle. The CDR3 length is 15 residues. CDR3 in DNA: TGCGCCAGCAGTGAAGGCCGAGGTCGGGACACTGAAGCTTTCTTT. Translating it yields CASSEGRGRDTEAFF.